This T cell receptor beta chain was identified during a study of cytotoxic CD8 clonotypes in ibrutinib-treated CLL. CDR1 is MNHNS and CDR2 is SASEGT in the germline V gene. The CDR3 loop spans 14 amino acids. V was cut by 1 base and J by 1 base, with 7 bases left in between. Whole-study findings and limits: Public clonotypes were rare and shrank or held steady on treatment. Clonality was higher at ibrutinib response and returned toward baseline at progression.

This clone was recorded once. Its antigen is still unknown. Assay used: immunoSEQ multiplex PCR; TCRdb lists only in-frame clones, some missing. The profile covers about 130,000 clones, with about three quarters appearing a single time and about 5% taken by the ten largest. This material consisted of PBMCs, taken after 24 months of ibrutinib treatment. This receptor was taken from a human donor with chronic lymphocytic leukemia. This chain links TRBV6-1 with TRBJ1-1; D is possibly TRBD1 (5 bases). The CDR3 nucleotides are TGTGCCAGCAGTGAAGGGGACGCGAACACTGAAGCTTTCTTT. Translating gives CASSEGDANTEAFF.